Following are 9 T cell receptor beta chains from one sample sequenced in a study of T cells in tuberculosis. Assay: immunoSEQ multiplex PCR; the TCRdb copy retains only in-frame clones and omits some. The sample has some 30,000 clones, 86% seen once; the top ten hold around 5.5%. Stated time point: new active TB diagnosis, blood taken before or within 7 days of starting treatment. Sequences were derived from PBMCs, sampled at tuberculosis diagnosis. The receptor source for this set is an adult with tuberculosis.

The chain joins TRBV9 to TRBJ2-3; 8 nucleotides match TRBD2. Germline V gene lookup returns CDR1 SGDLS and CDR2 YYNGEE. Losses at the gene ends were 3 bases for V and 3 bases for J; bases not matched to a gene: 6. The CDR3 is made up of 15 amino acids. In DNA form, the CDR3 reads TGTGCCAGCAGCGCGAGCGGGAGTGGTACAGATACGCAGTATTTT. This codes for CASSASGSGTDTQYF.

The chain carries TRBV7-9 and TRBJ1-1; D is undetermined. This CDR3 is built from 14 residues. Germline lookup yields CDR1 SEHNR and CDR2 FQNEAQ (reference sequence). Trimming took off 1 base at V and 0 bases at J, with 6 bases between the two ends. The CDR3 coding sequence is TGTGCCAGCAGCTTAGTTTCTGTGAACACTGAAGCTTTCTTT. Translation: CASSLVSVNTEAFF.

V is TRBV5-1 and J is TRBJ2-7; D unresolved. The CDR3 contains 14 residues. CDR1 and CDR2 from the germline V gene are SGHRS and YFSETQ. Trimming removed 4 bases from V and 2 bases from J, with 13 bases in between. CDR3 nucleotides: TGCGCCAGCAGCCCTCCTAGAACCCCCTACGAGCAGTACTTC. Its protein product is CASSPPRTPYEQYF.

The sample holds one count of this clone. The rearrangement links TRBV7-7 to TRBJ2-1; D is perhaps TRBD2 (7 bases). Trimming shortened V by 4 bases and J by 7 bases, and 14 bases separated the two germline ends. Germline assignment: CDR1 SSHAT and CDR2 FNYEAQ (reference sequence). The CDR3 has 14 amino acids. CDR3 loop: CASSSSGGGNEQFF. The CDR3 nucleotides read TGTGCCAGCAGCTCTAGCGGAGGGGGAAATGAGCAGTTCTTC.

The chain recombines TRBV7-8 with TRBJ2-1, with 10 bases fitting TRBD1. This CDR3 spans 15 amino acids. Germline loops: CDR1 SGHVS, CDR2 FQNEAQ. V lost 4 bases and J lost 7; bases outside the gene matches: 7. The CDR3 protein is CASSSRQGARNEQFF. The CDR3 DNA sequence: TGTGCCAGCAGCTCAAGACAGGGGGCGAGGAATGAGCAGTTCTTC. The variable domain in full, completed from reference TRBV7-8 and TRBJ2-1, reads GAGVSQSPRYKVAKRGQDVALRCDPISGHVSLFWYQQALGQGPEFLTYFQNEAQLDKSGLPSDRFFAERPEGSVSTLKIQRTQQEDSAVYLCASSSRQGARNEQFFGPGTRLTVL.

This clone came up a few times. The CDR3 spells CASSYWREGYEQYF. The CDR3 DNA reads TGTGCCAGCAGTTACTGGCGGGAGGGCTACGAGCAGTACTTC. The chain joins TRBV6-6 to TRBJ2-7, with 9 bases aligning to TRBD2. J gave up 3 bases and V 1 base, and 1 base lay outside the gene matches. This CDR3 has 14 amino acids. Germline CDR1 is MNHNY and CDR2 is SVGAGI (reference sequence).

This chain joins TRBV13 and TRBJ2-5; 8 bases are shared with TRBD2. The CDR3 extends over 16 amino acids. Trimming cost V 2 bases and J 5 bases; bases outside gene matches: 10. Per germline, CDR1 PRHDT and CDR2 FYEKMQ (reference sequence). For the CDR3, the DNA is TGTGCCAGCAGCTTATTAGGGCGGGGGGATGGTGAGACCCAGTACTTC. It yields the protein CASSLLGRGDGETQYF.

The chain's CDR3 is CASSTERRRLNTEAFF. The CDR3 bases are TGTGCCAGTAGTACGGAGAGAAGGCGTCTGAACACTGAAGCTTTCTTT. The chain links TRBV19 to TRBJ1-1, with D unclear. Germline V gene lookup returns CDR1 LNHDA and CDR2 SQIVND (reference sequence). The CDR3 sequence is 16 residues long. V was cut by 4 bases and J by 0 bases, with 15 bases left in between.

This chain links TRBV5-4 with TRBJ2-2; possibly TRBD2 for D (5 bases). From germline, CDR1 is SGHNT and CDR2 YYREEE (reference sequence). The V gene lost 0 bases and the J gene lost 8 bases, with 5 bases spanning the gap. This CDR3 comprises 12 residues. The CDR3 DNA sequence: TGTGCCAGCAGCTTGGCGGGGGGGGAGCTGTTTTTT. The encoded protein is CASSLAGGELFF.